These 21 T cell receptor beta chains were sequenced from one sample in a study of T cell clones after liver transplantation. Some clones are missing from TCRdb's copy, which holds only in-frame ones; the method was immunoSEQ multiplex PCR. The sample holds about 75,000 clones; about 85% are singletons and the top ten take 2.1%. Sequenced here: CD4+ T cells from blood, sampled 48 months after liver transplant. These receptors came from a human patient who received a liver transplant. Some T cells may arise from the graft donor.

The V call is TRBV19, the J call TRBJ2-1; 10 nucleotides match TRBD2. From germline, CDR1 is LNHDA and CDR2 SQIVND (reference sequence). The CDR3 is 17 amino acids. V lost 3 bases to trimming and J lost 5 bases; unmatched junction nucleotides: 10. This CDR3 is CASSMGGGTSADNEQFF. The CDR3 DNA follows: TGTGCCAGTAGTATGGGTGGGGGGACTAGCGCAGACAATGAGCAGTTCTTC.

The chain is built from TRBV11-3 and TRBJ2-1, with 7 positions matching TRBD2. Germline CDR1 SGHNT, CDR2 YENEEA. CDR3 length: 15 amino acids. With V trimmed by 5 bases and J by 7 bases, 11 bases remained unmatched. CDR3 bases: TGTGCCAGCAGCCGGGGAGCGGGAAGTGATAATGAGCAGTTCTTC. This gives the protein CASSRGAGSDNEQFF.

The chain uses TRBV10-3 and TRBJ1-4, with no clear D. CDR3 length: 13 residues. CDR1 ENHRY and CDR2 SYGVKD come from the germline V gene. The ends were cut back, 4 bases at V and 8 bases at J, with 11 bases in the middle. CDR3 protein: CAISAAGMEKLFF. DNA of the CDR3: TGTGCCATCAGTGCCGCGGGAATGGAAAAACTGTTTTTT.

The V gene is TRBV6-5, the J gene TRBJ2-7, with a weak D call TRBD1 (7 bases). Germline CDR1 and CDR2: MNHEY and SVGAGI. CDR3 length: 14 residues. Trimming took off 10 bases at V and 4 bases at J, with 20 bases between the two ends. The CDR3 loop is CATSKGAGGYEQYF. The CDR3 nucleotides read TGTGCCACCTCCAAGGGGGCAGGGGGGTACGAGCAGTACTTC.

The gene calls are TRBV7-2 and TRBJ2-7; 7 positions match TRBD1. This CDR3 spans 15 amino acids. J gave up 1 base and V 8 bases, and 11 bases lay outside the gene matches. From germline, CDR1 is SGHTA and CDR2 FQGNSA. DNA of the CDR3: TGTGCCAGCGCCTGGGACAGCGATTCTTCCTACGAGCAGTACTTC. It yields the protein CASAWDSDSSYEQYF.

The chain recombines TRBV19 with TRBJ1-2; D is possibly TRBD1 (6 bases). Between the trimmed V and J ends, which lost 5 bases and 0 bases, there was a span of 10 bases. The CDR3 totals 14 residues. Germline assignment: CDR1 LNHDA and CDR2 SQIVND (reference sequence). CDR3 DNA: TGTGCCAGTAGTCGGGACACCGCTAACTATGGCTACACCTTC. Protein product: CASSRDTANYGYTF. Variable domain in full (rest from reference TRBV19 and TRBJ1-2): DGGITQSPKYLFRKEGQNVTLSCEQNLNHDAMYWYRQDPGQGLRLIYYSQIVNDFQKGDIAEGYSVSREKKESFPLTVTSAQKNPTAFYLCASSRDTANYGYTFGSGTRLTVV.

The chain links TRBV27 to TRBJ2-7; tentatively, D is TRBD1 or TRBD2 (6 bases each). This CDR3 region has 14 residues. The V gene's germline CDR1 is MNHEY and CDR2 SMNVEV (reference sequence). Between the trimmed V and J ends, which lost 3 bases and 3 bases, there was a span of 12 bases. CDR3 residues: CASSFVGGSYEQYF. Written as DNA, the CDR3 is TGTGCCAGCAGTTTTGTAGGGGGGAGCTACGAGCAGTACTTC.

Comment on this clone: This sample also contains other DNA sequences that code for the same CDR3. The chain uses TRBV28 and TRBJ1-1; D call uncertain. V was trimmed by 6 bases and J by 5 bases, leaving 7 bases between them. This CDR3 has 11 amino acids. The germline gives CDR1 MDHEN, CDR2 SYDVKM. The CDR3 is CASSSRTEAFF. For the CDR3, the DNA is TGTGCCAGCAGCTCGAGGACTGAAGCTTTCTTT.

The rearrangement uses TRBV5-1 and TRBJ1-1; maybe TRBD1 (6 bases). This CDR3 contains 15 residues. Trimming took 4 bases from V and 1 from J, leaving 14 bases between them. From germline, CDR1 is SGHRS and CDR2 YFSETQ. The CDR3 spells CASSKQGGTNTEAFF. The CDR3 DNA reads as TGCGCCAGCAGCAAACAGGGAGGTACGAACACTGAAGCTTTCTTT.

This chain links TRBV29-1 with TRBJ1-1; TRBD1 matches 8 bases. Germline CDR1 reads SQVTM; CDR2 reads ANQGSEA. V lost 6 bases to trimming and J lost 8 bases; unmatched junction nucleotides: 17. The CDR3 spans 15 residues. The CDR3 DNA sequence: TGCAGCGTCGACCAAGTGGACAGGGCCCAGGGAGAAGCTTTCTTT. This gives the protein CSVDQVDRAQGEAFF.

The rearrangement joins TRBV30 to TRBJ2-4; no reliable D call. The CDR3 contains 13 residues. Germline V lookup: CDR1 GTSNPN, CDR2 SVGIG (reference sequence). V was trimmed by 1 base and J by 8 bases, leaving 12 bases between them. The CDR3 loop reads CAWSDVGMDIQYF. The CDR3 bases are TGTGCCTGGAGTGACGTGGGTATGGACATTCAGTACTTC.

DNA for the CDR3: TGCGCCAGCAGCCTGACAGGGTTCTTTAACAATGAGCAGTTCTTC. This gives the protein CASSLTGFFNNEQFF. The gene calls are TRBV5-1 and TRBJ2-1, with TRBD1 matching over 7 bases. Germline trimming cut 4 bases from V and 5 bases from J; bases unmatched to any gene: 9. The germline V gene encodes CDR1 SGHRS and CDR2 YFSETQ. The CDR3 spans 15 residues.

J is TRBJ1-4 and V is TRBV2; D remains unclear. This CDR3 contains 14 residues. Germline V gene data show CDR1 as SNHLY and CDR2 as FYNNEI. Trimming pared 6 bases from V and 0 bases from J, leaving 8 bases between. This CDR3 reads CASRVLATNEKLFF. The DNA for the CDR3 is TGTGCCAGCAGAGTACTAGCAACTAATGAAAAACTGTTTTTT.

In this sample, this clone turned up once. The genes are TRBV10-2 and TRBJ2-1; 16 positions match TRBD2. Germline trimming cut 11 bases from V and 0 bases from J; bases unmatched to any gene: 13. The CDR3 totals 19 residues. CDR1 WSHSY and CDR2 SAAADI come from the germline V gene. CDR3 amino acids: CAVRAGLAGGSSSYNEQFF. The DNA of the CDR3 is TGCGCCGTCCGCGCGGGACTAGCGGGAGGGTCGAGCTCCTACAATGAGCAGTTCTTC.

The chain carries TRBV4-3 and TRBJ2-1; 10 nucleotides agree with TRBD2. This CDR3 region has 16 residues. J lost 4 bases, V lost 2 bases, and 5 bases had no gene match. The V gene's germline CDR1 is LGHNA and CDR2 YSLEER. The CDR3 coding sequence is TGCGCCAGCAGCCAATCGAGCGGGGGGGCTTACAATGAGCAGTTCTTC. Residues: CASSQSSGGAYNEQFF.

This clone has just a few counts. One end of the junction varies from germline; a read error may be responsible. The chain combines TRBV19 with TRBJ1-5; no reliable D call. Per germline, CDR1 LNHDA and CDR2 SQIVND (reference sequence). The CDR3 covers 16 residues. The CDR3 reads CASSVEGSVGNQPQHF. The CDR3, as DNA: TGTGCCAGTAGTGTAGAGGGCTCCGTGGGCAATCAGCCCCAGCATTTT.

The chain uses TRBV20-1 and TRBJ2-5; no clear D gene. The CDR3 totals 11 residues. Between the trimmed V and J ends, which lost 5 bases and 5 bases, there was a span of 9 bases. Germline V gene sequence: CDR1 DFQATT, CDR2 SNEGSKA (reference sequence). CDR3 region: CSAAIRETQYF. CDR3 bases: TGCAGTGCTGCTATCCGGGAGACCCAGTACTTC.

CDR3: CASKSNLQGSTEAFF. CDR3 nucleotides: TGTGCCAGCAAAAGTAACTTACAGGGGAGCACTGAAGCTTTCTTT. The chain has TRBV7-2 and TRBJ1-1; 7 bases align to TRBD1. V gave up 7 bases and J gave up 4 bases; unmatched junction bases: 12. There are 15 residues in the CDR3. Germline V gene data show CDR1 as SGHTA and CDR2 as FQGNSA. Using reference TRBV7-2 and TRBJ1-1 for the parts outside the CDR3, the full variable domain is GAGVSQSPSNKVTEKGKDVELRCDPISGHTALYWYRQSLGQGLEFLIYFQGNSAPDKSGLPSDRFSAERTGGSVSTLTIQRTQQEDSAVYLCASKSNLQGSTEAFFGQGTRLTVV.

Turning to this clone: A much larger clonotype is one base distant, so this may be a read error. The sample holds other DNA sequences that translate to the same CDR3. The chain is built from TRBV2 and TRBJ1-2; D is possibly TRBD1 (6 bases). The CDR3 loop spans 12 amino acids. Germline CDR1 SNHLY, CDR2 FYNNEI. The CDR3 DNA sequence: TGTGCCAGCAGCAGGACAGTCTATGGCTATACCTTC. This sequence encodes CASSRTVYGYTF.

The rearrangement links TRBV13 to TRBJ1-3; no firm D call. V lost 5 bases and J lost 4, with 6 bases in between. Per germline, CDR1 PRHDT and CDR2 FYEKMQ (reference sequence). The CDR3 runs to 12 residues. The CDR3 reads CASSPTGNTIYF. CDR3 nucleotides: TGTGCCAGCAGCCCCACAGGAAACACCATATATTTT.

This clone was seen a handful of times. The chain links TRBV5-1 to TRBJ2-2; D may match TRBD1 or TRBD2 (6 bases each). Germline V CDR1 and CDR2: SGHRS, YFSETQ. The CDR3 consists of 14 residues. Trimming took 5 bases from V and 2 from J, leaving 10 bases between them. The CDR3 DNA follows: TGCGCCAGCAGAGAGGGGGGAAACACCGGGGAGCTGTTTTTT. Translating it yields CASREGGNTGELFF.